This T cell receptor (beta chain) was captured by sequencing in a study of blood T cell repertoires in COVID-19. Study-wide background: Samples representing acute and convalescent COVID-19 were sourced from the United States, Italy and Spain. Sources were T cells, B-cell-depleted T cells, or PBMCs; the material itself was cDNA or gDNA.

CDR1 and CDR2 (germline): LGHDT, YNNKEL (reference sequence). The CDR3 runs 15 residues. The V and J ends lost 1 base and 2 bases, in that order; junction bases with no gene match: 2. How the authors handled the data: Cell counts per sample came from amplifying reference gene primers. Libraries were prepared by immunoSEQ multiplex PCR; TCRdb keeps only in-frame clonotypes and omits some of them. V and J calls and clone size are those listed in that table; D and trimming were worked out from the DNA. The sample shows tens of thousands of clones, around 87% of them seen only once. Sequenced: peripheral blood. The chain couples TRBV3-1 (or the pseudogene TRBV3-2) to TRBJ2-3, with 8 bases that match TRBD2. The clonotype originates from a male donor with acute or convalescent COVID-19. Written as DNA, the CDR3 is TGTGCCAGCAGCCAAGCGGGGGGGGACACAGATACGCAGTATTTT. Its protein product is CASSQAGGDTDTQYF.